This T cell receptor (beta chain) was identified during a study of blood T cell repertoires in COVID-19. Study in general: The United States, Italy and Spain provided the acute and convalescent COVID-19 samples. In each case, the material was cDNA or gDNA derived from T cells, B-cell-depleted T cells, or PBMCs.

Methods used by the authors: Amplification with reference gene primers provided the estimates of nucleated cell counts. Profiled with immunoSEQ multiplex PCR; TCRdb holds only in-frame clones, not every one. For V, J and clone size, that table is used; D and trimming come from the DNA. Among approximately 210,000 clones, roughly 84% were seen once, and the ten largest hold roughly a fifth. The V and J ends lost 2 bases and 0 bases, in that order; junction bases with no gene match: 6. Germline CDR1 reads SGHTA; CDR2 reads FQGNSA. This CDR3 comprises 16 residues. The sequenced sample was peripheral blood. V usage is TRBV7-2 and J usage is TRBJ1-1, with 7 positions matching TRBD1. The clonotype originates from a human donor in a cohort sampled during active COVID-19. The CDR3 is CASSLTAGQMNTEAFF. CDR3 sequence (DNA): TGTGCCAGCAGCTTAACGGCGGGACAGATGAACACTGAAGCTTTCTTT.